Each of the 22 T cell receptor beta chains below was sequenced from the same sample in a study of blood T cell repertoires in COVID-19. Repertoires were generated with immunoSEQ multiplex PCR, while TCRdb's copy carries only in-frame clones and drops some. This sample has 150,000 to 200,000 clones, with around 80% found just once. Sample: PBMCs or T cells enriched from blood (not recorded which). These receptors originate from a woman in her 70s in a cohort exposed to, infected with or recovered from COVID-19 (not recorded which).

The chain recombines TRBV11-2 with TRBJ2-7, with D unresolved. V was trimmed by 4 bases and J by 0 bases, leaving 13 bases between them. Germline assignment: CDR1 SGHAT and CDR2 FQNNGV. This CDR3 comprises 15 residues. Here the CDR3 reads CASSYLGDVSYEQYF. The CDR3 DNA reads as TGTGCCAGCAGCTACCTTGGAGACGTCTCCTACGAGCAGTACTTC.

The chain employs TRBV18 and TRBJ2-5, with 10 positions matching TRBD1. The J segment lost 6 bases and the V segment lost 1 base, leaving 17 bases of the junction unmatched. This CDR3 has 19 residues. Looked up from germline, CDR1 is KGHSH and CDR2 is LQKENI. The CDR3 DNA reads TGTGCCAGCTCACCACGGTTAATCGGGACAGGGGAAAGCAGACAGACCCAGTACTTC. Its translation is CASSPRLIGTGESRQTQYF.

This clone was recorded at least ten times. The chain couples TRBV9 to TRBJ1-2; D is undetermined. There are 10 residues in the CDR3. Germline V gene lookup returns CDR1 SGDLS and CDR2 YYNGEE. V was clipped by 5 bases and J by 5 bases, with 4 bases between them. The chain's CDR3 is CASRLYGYTF. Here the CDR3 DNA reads TGTGCCAGCAGACTTTATGGCTACACCTTC.

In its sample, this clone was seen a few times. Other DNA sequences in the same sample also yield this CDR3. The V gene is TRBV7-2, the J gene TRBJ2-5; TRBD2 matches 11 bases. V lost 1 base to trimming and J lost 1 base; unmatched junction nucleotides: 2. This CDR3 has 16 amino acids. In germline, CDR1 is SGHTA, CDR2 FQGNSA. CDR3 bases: TGTGCCAGCAGCTTAGGACTAGCGGGGCCCCAAGAGACCCAGTACTTC. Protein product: CASSLGLAGPQETQYF.

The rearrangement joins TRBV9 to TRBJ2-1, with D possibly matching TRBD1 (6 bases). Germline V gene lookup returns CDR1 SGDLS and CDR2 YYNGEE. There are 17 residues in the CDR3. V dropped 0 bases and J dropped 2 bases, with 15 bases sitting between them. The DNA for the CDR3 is TGTGCCAGCAGCGTAGGAGGGGGACAAGGGGCCTACAATGAGCAGTTCTTC. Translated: CASSVGGGQGAYNEQFF.

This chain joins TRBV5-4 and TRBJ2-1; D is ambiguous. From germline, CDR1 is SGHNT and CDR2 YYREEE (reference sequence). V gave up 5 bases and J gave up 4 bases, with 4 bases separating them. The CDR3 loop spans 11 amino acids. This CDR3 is CASSYYNEQFF. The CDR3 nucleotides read TGTGCCAGCAGTTATTACAATGAGCAGTTCTTC. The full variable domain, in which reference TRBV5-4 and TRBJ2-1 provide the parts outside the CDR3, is ETGVTQSPTHLIKTRGQQVTLRCSSQSGHNTVSWYQQALGQGPQFIFQYYREEENGRGNFPPRFSGLQFPNYSSELNVNALELDDSALYLCASSYYNEQFFGPGTRLTVL.

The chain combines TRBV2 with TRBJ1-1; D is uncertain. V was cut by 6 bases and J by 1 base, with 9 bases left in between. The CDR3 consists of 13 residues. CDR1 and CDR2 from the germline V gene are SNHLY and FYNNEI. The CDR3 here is CASRLTGNTEAFF. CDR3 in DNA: TGTGCCAGCAGACTCACGGGGAACACTGAAGCTTTCTTT.

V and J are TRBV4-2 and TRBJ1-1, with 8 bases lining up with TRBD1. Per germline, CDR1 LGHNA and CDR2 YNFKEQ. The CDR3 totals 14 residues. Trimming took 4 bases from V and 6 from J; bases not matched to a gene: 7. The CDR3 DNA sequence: TGTGCCAGCAGCCCAATCGACAGGGGCGCTGAAGCTTTCTTT. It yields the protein CASSPIDRGAEAFF.

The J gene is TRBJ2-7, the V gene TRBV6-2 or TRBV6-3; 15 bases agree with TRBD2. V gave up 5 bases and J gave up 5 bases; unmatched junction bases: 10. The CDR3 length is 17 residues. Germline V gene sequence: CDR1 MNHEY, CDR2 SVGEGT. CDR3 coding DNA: TGTGCCAGCAGTCGCGGCGGACTAGCGGGAGGGCCAAACGAGCAGTACTTC. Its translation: CASSRGGLAGGPNEQYF.

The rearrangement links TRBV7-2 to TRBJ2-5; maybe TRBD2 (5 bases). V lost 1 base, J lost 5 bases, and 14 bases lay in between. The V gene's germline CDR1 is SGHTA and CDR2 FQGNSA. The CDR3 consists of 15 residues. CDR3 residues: CASSLVPDPGETQYF. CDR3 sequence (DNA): TGTGCCAGCAGCTTAGTACCCGACCCGGGGGAGACCCAGTACTTC. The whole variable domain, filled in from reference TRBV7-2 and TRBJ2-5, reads GAGVSQSPSNKVTEKGKDVELRCDPISGHTALYWYRQSLGQGLEFLIYFQGNSAPDKSGLPSDRFSAERTGGSVSTLTIQRTQQEDSAVYLCASSLVPDPGETQYFGPGTRLLVL.

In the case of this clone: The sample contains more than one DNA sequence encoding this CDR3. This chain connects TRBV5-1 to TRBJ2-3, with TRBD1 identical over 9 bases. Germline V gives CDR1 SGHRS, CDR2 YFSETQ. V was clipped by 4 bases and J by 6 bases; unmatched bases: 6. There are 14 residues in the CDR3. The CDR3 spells CASSRGQGPDTQYF. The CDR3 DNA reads TGCGCCAGCAGCCGCGGACAGGGGCCCGATACGCAGTATTTT.

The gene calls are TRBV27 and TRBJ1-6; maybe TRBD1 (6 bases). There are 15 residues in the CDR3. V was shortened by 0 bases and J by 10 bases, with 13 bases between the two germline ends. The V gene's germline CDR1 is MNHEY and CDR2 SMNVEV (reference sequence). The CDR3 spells CASSLSEQGWSPLHF. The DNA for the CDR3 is TGTGCCAGCAGTTTATCGGAACAGGGCTGGTCACCCCTCCACTTT.

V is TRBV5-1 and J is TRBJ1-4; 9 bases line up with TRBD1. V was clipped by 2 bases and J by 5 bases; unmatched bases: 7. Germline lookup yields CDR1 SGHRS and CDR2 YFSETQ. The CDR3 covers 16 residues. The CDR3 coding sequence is TGCGCCAGCAGCTTAGGGACAGGGCAAGGGAATGAAAAACTGTTTTTT. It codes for CASSLGTGQGNEKLFF.

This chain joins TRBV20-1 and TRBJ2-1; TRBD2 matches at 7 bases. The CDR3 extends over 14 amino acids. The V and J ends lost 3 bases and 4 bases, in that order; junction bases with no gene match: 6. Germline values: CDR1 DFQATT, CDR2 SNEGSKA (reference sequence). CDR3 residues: CSASKLASYNEQFF. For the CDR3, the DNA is TGCAGTGCTAGTAAACTAGCGTCGTACAATGAGCAGTTCTTC.

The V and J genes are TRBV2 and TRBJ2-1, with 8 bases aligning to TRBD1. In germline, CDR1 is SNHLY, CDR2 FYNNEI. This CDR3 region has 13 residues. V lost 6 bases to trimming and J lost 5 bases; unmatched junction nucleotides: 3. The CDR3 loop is CASRMTGDNEQFF. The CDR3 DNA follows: TGTGCCAGCAGGATGACAGGGGACAATGAGCAGTTCTTC.

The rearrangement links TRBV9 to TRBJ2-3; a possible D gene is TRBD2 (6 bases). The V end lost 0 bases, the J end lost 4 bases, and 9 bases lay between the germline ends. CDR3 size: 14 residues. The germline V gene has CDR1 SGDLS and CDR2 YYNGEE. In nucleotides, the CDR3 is TGTGCCAGCAGCGTAGTTCCGGGGGCAGATACGCAGTATTTT. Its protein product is CASSVVPGADTQYF. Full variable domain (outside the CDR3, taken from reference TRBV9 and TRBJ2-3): DSGVTQTPKHLITATGQRVTLRCSPRSGDLSVYWYQQSLDQGLQFLIQYYNGEERAKGNILERFSAQQFPDLHSELNLSSLELGDSALYFCASSVVPGADTQYFGPGTRLTVL.

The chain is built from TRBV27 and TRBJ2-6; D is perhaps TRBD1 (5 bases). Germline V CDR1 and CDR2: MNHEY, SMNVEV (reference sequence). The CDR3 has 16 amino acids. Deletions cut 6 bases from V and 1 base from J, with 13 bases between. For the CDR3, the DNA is TGTGCCAGCAGGCCGATACAGGCGTCTGGGGCCAACGTCCTGACTTTC. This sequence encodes CASRPIQASGANVLTF.

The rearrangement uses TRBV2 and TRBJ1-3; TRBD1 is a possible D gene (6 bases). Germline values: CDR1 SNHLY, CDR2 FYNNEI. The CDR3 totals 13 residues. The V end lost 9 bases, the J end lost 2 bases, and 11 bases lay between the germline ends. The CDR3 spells CASRRTAGNTIYF. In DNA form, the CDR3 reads TGTGCCAGTCGCAGGACAGCTGGAAACACCATATATTTT. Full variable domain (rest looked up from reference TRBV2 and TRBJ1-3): EPEVTQTPSHQVTQMGQEVILRCVPISNHLYFYWYRQILGQKVEFLVSFYNNEISEKSEIFDDQFSVERPDGSNFTLKIRSTKLEDSAMYFCASRRTAGNTIYFGEGSWLTVV.

DNA for the CDR3: TGTGCCAGCACCACAGGGGGGAGCGAAAAACTGTTTTTT. This sequence encodes CASTTGGSEKLFF. The chain recombines TRBV3-1 (or the pseudogene TRBV3-2) with TRBJ1-4, with 8 bases fitting TRBD1. The V and J ends lost 7 bases and 8 bases, in that order; junction bases with no gene match: 6. The CDR3 runs to 13 residues. Germline CDR1 reads LGHDT; CDR2 reads YNNKEL (reference sequence).

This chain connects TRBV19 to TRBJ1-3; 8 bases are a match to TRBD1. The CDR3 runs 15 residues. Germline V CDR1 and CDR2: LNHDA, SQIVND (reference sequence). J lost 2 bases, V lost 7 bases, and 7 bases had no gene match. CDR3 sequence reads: CASTRAGGTGNTIYF. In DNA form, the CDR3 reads TGTGCCAGTACCCGGGCAGGGGGCACTGGAAACACCATATATTTT.

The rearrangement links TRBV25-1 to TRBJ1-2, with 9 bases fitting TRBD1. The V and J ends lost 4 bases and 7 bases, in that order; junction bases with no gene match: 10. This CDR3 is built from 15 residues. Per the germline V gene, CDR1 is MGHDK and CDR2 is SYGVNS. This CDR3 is CASSVAGTGRGGYTF. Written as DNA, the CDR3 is TGTGCCAGCAGTGTAGCCGGGACAGGGAGGGGTGGCTACACCTTC.

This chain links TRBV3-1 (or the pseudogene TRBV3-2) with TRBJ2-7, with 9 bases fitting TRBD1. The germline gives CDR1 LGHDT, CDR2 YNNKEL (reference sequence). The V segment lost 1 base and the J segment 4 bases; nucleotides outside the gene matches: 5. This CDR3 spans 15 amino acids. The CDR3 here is CASSQVPGQGYEQYF. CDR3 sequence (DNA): TGTGCCAGCAGCCAAGTTCCGGGACAGGGATACGAGCAGTACTTC.